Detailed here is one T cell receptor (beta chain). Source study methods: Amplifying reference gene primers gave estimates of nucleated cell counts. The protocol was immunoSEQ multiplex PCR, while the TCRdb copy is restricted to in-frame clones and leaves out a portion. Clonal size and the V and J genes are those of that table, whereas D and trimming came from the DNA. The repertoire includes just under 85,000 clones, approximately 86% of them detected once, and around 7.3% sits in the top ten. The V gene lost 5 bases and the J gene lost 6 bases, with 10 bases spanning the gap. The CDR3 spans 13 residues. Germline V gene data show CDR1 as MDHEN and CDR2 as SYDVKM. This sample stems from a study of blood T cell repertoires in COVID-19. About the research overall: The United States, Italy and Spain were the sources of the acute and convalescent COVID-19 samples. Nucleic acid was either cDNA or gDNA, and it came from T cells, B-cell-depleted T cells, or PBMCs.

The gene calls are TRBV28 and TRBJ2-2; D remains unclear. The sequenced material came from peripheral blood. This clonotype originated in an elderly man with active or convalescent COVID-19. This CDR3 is CASSKSAAGELFF. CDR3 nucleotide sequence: TGTGCCAGCAGTAAATCGGCGGCCGGGGAGCTGTTTTTT.